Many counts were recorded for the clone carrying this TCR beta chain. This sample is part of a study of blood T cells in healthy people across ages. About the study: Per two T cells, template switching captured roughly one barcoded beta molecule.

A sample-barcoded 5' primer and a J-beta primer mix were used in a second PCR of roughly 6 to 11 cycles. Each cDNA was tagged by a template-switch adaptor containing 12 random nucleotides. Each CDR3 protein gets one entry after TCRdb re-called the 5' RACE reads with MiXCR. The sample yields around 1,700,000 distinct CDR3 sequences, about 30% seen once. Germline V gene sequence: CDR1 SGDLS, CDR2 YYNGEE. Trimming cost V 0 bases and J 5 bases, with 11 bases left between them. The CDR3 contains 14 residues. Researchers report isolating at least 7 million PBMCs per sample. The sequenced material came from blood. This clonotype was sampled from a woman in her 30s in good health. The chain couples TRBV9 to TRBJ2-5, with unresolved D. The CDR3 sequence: CASSVGAPGETQYF. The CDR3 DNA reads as TGTGCCAGCAGCGTAGGCGCACCAGGCGAGACCCAGTACTTC.